A selection of T cell receptor beta chains follows, all from one sample in a study of cytomegalovirus exposure and HLA in healthy donors. Assay: immunoSEQ multiplex PCR; the TCRdb copy retains only in-frame clones and omits some. The repertoire holds fewer than 120,000 clones, around 85% seen once, with roughly 6.2% in the top ten. Sequenced: PBMCs. These receptors all come from a man aged 30 to 39 in good health and CMV-seropositive. The CDR3 runs from the conserved cysteine through the conserved F or W. Not all rows give a size; the values are once, few, many and, for expanded clones, a class.

clone size	V gene	CDR3 protein
-	TRBV4-3	CASSQDVANEQFF
-	TRBV7-2	CASSANSGYEQYF
-	TRBV15	CATRTDSGANVLTF
few	TRBV7-8	CASSSLTEAFF
-	TRBV2	CASRLAGSTDTQYF
-	TRBV6-1	CASSAQGASGNTIYF
few	TRBV9	CASSVQASRGELFF
-	TRBV19	CASSVKDRAGQPQHF
-	TRBV30	CASKTGTSGGAGTGELFF
-	TRBV7-9	CASSPADSPGYTF
-	TRBV29-1	CSVEARARGGGTEAFF
-	TRBV6-5	CASSDGPNQPQHF
-	TRBV29-1	CSVEGLAGTDIGEQYF
-	TRBV27	CASSVLRPTGMNTEAFF
-	TRBV29-1	CSVALTSGVWNEQFF
-	TRBV6-1	CASSDCPSLLVDNEKLFF
-	TRBV7-2	CASSLWGGTSYEQYF
many	TRBV19	CASTNRERVNTEAFF
-	TRBV5-1	CASSLRTGWYGYTF
-	TRBV11-2	CASRNFGLGQLYEQYF
few	TRBV5-4	CASSWTGITEAFF
-	TRBV6-1	CASSEVVQRQPQHF
-	TRBV7-3	CASSWRDRGRLNTEAFF
-	TRBV27	CASSFLPEGNEQYF